This T cell receptor (beta chain) was found in a study of shared clonotypes between healthy human individuals. Study summary: Donors had three CD4 naive, three CD4 memory, two CD8 naive and one CD8 memory plate apiece. Study outcomes and limitations: Sorted-subset sequencing was shown by rarefaction to be incomplete despite large depth. A reduction in generation probabilities was seen for non-shared clonotypes relative to those shared by all four donors.

Selected positively for CCR7 and CD45RO-negative, naive CD8 cells excluded terminally differentiated effector memory CD45RA+ cells. The data were produced by immunoSEQ multiplex PCR, yet TCRdb's version contains in-frame clones alone and is incomplete. The sample has about 2 million clones; roughly 95% are singletons. With respect to this clone: Its antigen is unknown.

The CDR3 length is 16 residues. V shed 0 bases, J shed 3 bases, and the junction held 6 bases outside the gene matches. Per germline, CDR1 LGHNA and CDR2 YSLEER. This receptor was obtained from a man aged 18-30 years in good health. Source material: naive CD8+ T cells sorted from blood. The V gene is TRBV4-3, the J gene TRBJ2-3, with TRBD1 matching over 7 bases. The CDR3 bases are TGCGCCAGCAGCCAAGATCGAGGGGGCATAACAGATACGCAGTATTTT. Translation: CASSQDRGGITDTQYF.